The clone carrying this TCR beta chain is medium-sized within its sample. The antigen is not known. This entry comes from a study of neurological immune-mediated disorders. Regarding the study as a whole: There were no CDR3 amino acid sequences shared by expanded clones across subjects, a result suggesting private repertoires in all groups.

With 10-nucleotide random UMIs, 5'RACE was used to make the cDNA. Each CDR3 protein is one row after TCRdb ran MiXCR on the 5' RACE reads. The sample yields 28,000 or so distinct CDR3 sequences, approximately 12% seen once. Unsorted libraries came from 2 million PBMCs stored at -80 °C. Trimming pared 2 bases from V and 11 bases from J, leaving 9 bases between. CDR1 and CDR2 (germline): LGHDT, YNNKEL (reference sequence). The length of the CDR3 is 11 residues. The source material was PBMCs. The chain is built from TRBV3-1 and TRBJ1-1; D ambiguous. This receptor was taken from a man between 60 and 75 years old in good health. CDR3 sequence reads: CASSQSGYAFF. The CDR3 bases are TGTGCCAGCAGCCAATCGGGGTACGCTTTCTTT.